Following are 27 T cell receptor beta chains from one sample sequenced in a study of Ad26.COV2.S vaccination and SARS-CoV-2 variants. Regarding treatment: roughly 18 received Ad26.COV2.S at low or high dose, single or two shots; 5 received placebo; per-sample allocation not given. Each sample was drawn 63 days after the first injection (of vaccine or placebo). TCRdb's table, derived via immunoSEQ multiplex PCR, lists solely in-frame clones and lacks some. There are a few hundred thousand clones in the sample; approximately 88% occur only once, and about 3.6% lies in the top ten. The specimen was peripheral blood, collected in a trial of Ad26.COV2.S vaccine versus placebo. All receptors derive from a person aged 18-60 years who received the Ad26.COV2.S COVID-19 vaccine or a placebo.

A note on this clone: Other DNA sequences in this sample translate to the same CDR3. V gene TRBV4-3 combines with J gene TRBJ2-3; 9 nucleotides agree with TRBD2. The CDR3 consists of 15 residues. The germline V gene has CDR1 LGHNA and CDR2 YSLEER. Unmatched junction bases numbered 2, after V lost 0 bases and J lost 4 bases. CDR3: CASSQDRGGADTQYF. Here the CDR3 DNA reads TGCGCCAGCAGCCAAGATCGCGGGGGGGCAGATACGCAGTATTTT.

The DNA for the CDR3 is TGTGCCAGCAGTGAGTCGCAGGGGGACGGAGAGACCCAGTACTTC. Protein: CASSESQGDGETQYF. V and J are TRBV2 and TRBJ2-5, with TRBD1 identical over 7 bases. CDR1 SNHLY and CDR2 FYNNEI come from the germline V gene. The V gene end was trimmed by 3 bases and the J gene end by 4 bases; junction bases not matched to a gene: 8. The CDR3 runs 15 residues. Complete variable domain (other parts from reference TRBV2 and TRBJ2-5): EPEVTQTPSHQVTQMGQEVILRCVPISNHLYFYWYRQILGQKVEFLVSFYNNEISEKSEIFDDQFSVERPDGSNFTLKIRSTKLEDSAMYFCASSESQGDGETQYFGPGTRLLVL.

The chain uses TRBV12-3 or TRBV12-4 and TRBJ2-1, with a possible D match to TRBD2 (5 bases). V shed 6 bases and J shed 4 bases, with 10 bases lying between them. CDR3 length equals 13 residues. Written as DNA, the CDR3 is TGTGCCAGCAGGACCAGGAGGTACAATGAGCAGTTCTTC. Protein: CASRTRRYNEQFF.

In this sample, this clone turned up once. The V and J genes are TRBV4-3 and TRBJ1-2, with D maybe TRBD1 (5 bases). V lost 4 bases to trimming and J lost 4 bases, with 10 bases between them. Germline V lookup: CDR1 LGHNA, CDR2 YSLEER. The CDR3 runs 13 residues. CDR3 sequence reads: CASSLGASYGYTF. In DNA, the CDR3 is TGCGCCAGCAGCCTCGGGGCTAGCTATGGCTACACCTTC.

The chain recombines TRBV28 with TRBJ1-2, with 9 bases lining up with TRBD1. Germline trimming cut 2 bases from V and 4 bases from J; bases unmatched to any gene: 8. The CDR3 runs to 16 residues. Germline V gene sequence: CDR1 MDHEN, CDR2 SYDVKM. In DNA form, the CDR3 reads TGTGCCAGCAGTTTAGGGGGGACAGGGAGAACCTATGGCTACACCTTC. It is translated as CASSLGGTGRTYGYTF.

The rearrangement uses TRBV24-1 and TRBJ2-7; the D gene is possibly TRBD1 (6 bases). The V gene lost 6 bases and the J gene lost 4 bases, with 9 bases spanning the gap. The CDR3 runs to 12 residues. CDR1 is KGHDR and CDR2 is SFDVKD in the germline V gene. The CDR3 protein is CATSSQGYEQYF. As DNA, the CDR3 is TGTGCCACCAGTTCACAGGGATACGAGCAGTACTTC.

This sequence joins TRBV19 and TRBJ2-1, with D hard to call. Looked up from germline, CDR1 is LNHDA and CDR2 is SQIVND (reference sequence). The CDR3 loop spans 13 amino acids. Trimming left V 3 bases short and J 5 bases short, with 8 bases between. DNA of the CDR3: TGTGCCAGTAGTATTGTGCAGAACAATGAGCAGTTCTTC. Translating gives CASSIVQNNEQFF.

The chain links TRBV6-6 to TRBJ2-7, with D possibly being TRBD1 or TRBD2 (5 bases each). CDR1 is MNHNY and CDR2 is SVGAGI in the germline V gene (reference sequence). The V gene lost 2 bases and the J gene lost 0 bases, with 14 bases spanning the gap. The CDR3 extends over 16 amino acids. CDR3 residues: CASSYRGTTDSYEQYF. Written as DNA, the CDR3 is TGTGCCAGCAGTTACCGTGGGACGACAGACTCCTACGAGCAGTACTTC.

In its sample, this clone was seen a few times. The chain couples TRBV13 to TRBJ2-1; 14 bases fit TRBD2. This CDR3 region has 15 residues. Germline lookup yields CDR1 PRHDT and CDR2 FYEKMQ (reference sequence). V was clipped by 6 bases and J by 4 bases; unmatched bases: 2. Here the CDR3 DNA reads TGTGCCAGCAGATGGACTAGCGGGGGGTACAATGAGCAGTTCTTC. Translated: CASRWTSGGYNEQFF. Drawing the rest from reference TRBV13 and TRBJ2-1, the complete variable domain is AAGVIQSPRHLIKEKRETATLKCYPIPRHDTVYWYQQGPGQDPQFLISFYEKMQSDKGSIPDRFSAQQFSDYHSELNMSSLELGDSALYFCASRWTSGGYNEQFFGPGTRLTVL.

V usage is TRBV18 and J usage is TRBJ1-5; the D is unclear. CDR3 size: 14 residues. Trimming took 6 bases from V and 3 from J, leaving 12 bases between them. The germline gives CDR1 KGHSH, CDR2 LQKENI. Here the CDR3 DNA reads TGTGCCAGCTCTTGGCAGAACAACAATCAGCCCCAGCATTTT. Residues: CASSWQNNNQPQHF.

This clone was picked up one time. This chain uses TRBV5-6 with TRBJ1-1, with no clear D. Trimming removed 1 base at V and 5 bases at J, with 12 bases between. Looked up from germline, CDR1 is SGHDT and CDR2 is YYEEEE. This CDR3 has 14 amino acids. The DNA for the CDR3 is TGTGCCAGCAGCTTGTCCCGCCCCTGGACTGAAGCTTTCTTT. This encodes CASSLSRPWTEAFF.

This chain joins TRBV7-2 and TRBJ2-3, with TRBD2 matching 8 bases. CDR3 length equals 16 residues. Per the germline V gene, CDR1 is SGHTA and CDR2 is FQGNSA. After removal of 0 bases from V and 1 base from J, the junction contained 3 bases not matched to a gene. Here the CDR3 reads CASSLARGGRTDTQYF. The CDR3 DNA reads as TGTGCCAGCAGCTTAGCCCGGGGGGGACGCACAGATACGCAGTATTTT.

V and J are TRBV24-1 and TRBJ1-2, with 7 positions matching TRBD1. J lost 6 bases, V lost 2 bases, and 5 bases had no gene match. The CDR3 has 14 residues. Germline loops: CDR1 KGHDR, CDR2 SFDVKD. The CDR3 DNA reads TGTGCCACCAGTGATTCGACAGGGTGGGATGGCTACACCTTC. Translation: CATSDSTGWDGYTF.

The CDR3 loop is CASSLAGGFHNEQFF. The CDR3 DNA reads as TGTGCCAGCTCACTGGCGGGGGGGTTCCACAATGAGCAGTTCTTC. This chain uses TRBV18 with TRBJ2-1; 9 bases line up with TRBD2. J lost 5 bases, V lost 4 bases, and 6 bases had no gene match. The CDR3 consists of 15 residues. Per germline, CDR1 KGHSH and CDR2 LQKENI.

The chain couples TRBV3-1 (or the pseudogene TRBV3-2) to TRBJ2-4, with TRBD1 matching 7 bases. V dropped 4 bases and J dropped 0; count of bases not matched to a gene: 6. The CDR3 spans 16 residues. From germline, CDR1 is LGHDT and CDR2 YNNKEL (reference sequence). The CDR3 spells CASSPGQALAKNIQYF. CDR3 DNA sequence: TGTGCCAGCAGCCCCGGACAGGCTCTAGCCAAAAACATTCAGTACTTC.

This sequence joins TRBV2 and TRBJ1-1, with a possible D match to TRBD1 (5 bases). This CDR3 has 14 residues. V was pared by 5 bases and J by 0 bases, with 10 bases between. Germline CDR1 is SNHLY and CDR2 is FYNNEI. As DNA, the CDR3 is TGTGCCAGCAGTTCGGGACGGATGAACACTGAAGCTTTCTTT. Translating it yields CASSSGRMNTEAFF.

V usage is TRBV5-1 and J usage is TRBJ1-6; possible D gene TRBD1, 5 bases. The germline CDR1 and CDR2 sequences are SGHRS and YFSETQ. This CDR3 is built from 14 residues. V lost 2 bases and J 6 bases, leaving 9 bases between the germline ends. In nucleotides, the CDR3 is TGCGCCAGCAGCTTACAGGACTCTAATTCACCCCTCCACTTT. Translated: CASSLQDSNSPLHF. Full variable domain (remainder filled in from reference TRBV5-1 and TRBJ1-6): KAGVTQTPRYLIKTRGQQVTLSCSPISGHRSVSWYQQTPGQGLQFLFEYFSETQRNKGNFPGRFSGRQFSNSRSEMNVSTLELGDSALYLCASSLQDSNSPLHFGNGTRLTVT.

This CDR3 is CASREGEDEKLFF. The CDR3 DNA is TGTGCCAGCAGAGAGGGGGAGGATGAAAAACTGTTTTTT. The chain links TRBV12-3 or TRBV12-4 to TRBJ1-4; TRBD1 is a possible D gene (6 bases). This CDR3 is 13 amino acids long. Trimming stripped 6 bases from V and 6 bases from J, with 11 bases between.

DNA of the CDR3: TGTGCCAGCAGTCCACAGGGGCCGGTAGAGACCCAGTACTTC. Amino acids: CASSPQGPVETQYF. The chain carries TRBV28 and TRBJ2-5, with TRBD1 identical over 7 bases. Germline V gene lookup returns CDR1 MDHEN and CDR2 SYDVKM. J lost 4 bases, V lost 5 bases, and 7 bases had no gene match. The length of the CDR3 is 14 residues.

This rearrangement joins TRBV7-9 to TRBJ2-5, with D uncertain. Trimming stripped 5 bases from V and 5 bases from J, with 15 bases between. This CDR3 region has 14 residues. Germline V gene lookup returns CDR1 SEHNR and CDR2 FQNEAQ (reference sequence). The CDR3 DNA follows: TGTGCCAGCAGCGCCCCATCGGTTCTGGAGACCCAGTACTTC. Protein sequence: CASSAPSVLETQYF.

V and J are TRBV21-1 and TRBJ1-3; TRBD1, the table's D call, was not compared with the DNA. TRBV21-1 is listed as a pseudogene. This CDR3 contains 17 residues. In DNA form, the CDR3 reads TGTGCCAGCAGCAAACGGCCCCGGGACAGCTCTGGAAACACCATATATTTT. Its translation is CASSKRPRDSSGNTIYF.

The chain links TRBV2 to TRBJ2-5; no clear D. Deletions cut 3 bases from V and 2 bases from J, with 7 bases between. CDR3 length: 13 amino acids. CDR1 and CDR2 (germline): SNHLY, FYNNEI. In nucleotides, the CDR3 is TGTGCCAGCAGTGAGGTCAGACAAGAGACCCAGTACTTC. Translation gives CASSEVRQETQYF.

V is TRBV4-1 and J is TRBJ1-1; TRBD1 matches 7 bases. The ends lost 4 bases at V and 2 bases at J; junction bases unmatched: 13. Germline V gene data show CDR1 as MGHRA and CDR2 as YSYEKL. The CDR3 extends over 17 amino acids. The CDR3 here is CASSPNWGGGYNTEAFF. The CDR3 DNA sequence: TGCGCCAGCAGCCCGAATTGGGGAGGGGGCTATAACACTGAAGCTTTCTTT.

The chain joins TRBV28 to TRBJ2-7; tentatively, D is TRBD2 (7 bases). The germline V and J ends were trimmed by 4 bases and 2 bases, with 15 bases remaining between them. The CDR3 consists of 15 residues. Germline CDR1 MDHEN, CDR2 SYDVKM. CDR3 region: CASSWVGGPTYEQYF. The DNA of the CDR3 is TGTGCCAGCAGTTGGGTCGGGGGGCCAACCTACGAGCAGTACTTC.

V is TRBV19 and J is TRBJ1-1, with 7 positions matching TRBD1. Germline lookup yields CDR1 LNHDA and CDR2 SQIVND (reference sequence). J lost 3 bases, V lost 7 bases, and 8 bases had no gene match. CDR3 size: 14 residues. CDR3 in DNA: TGTGCCAGTACCCACAGAGGGGGCTACACTGAAGCTTTCTTT. It codes for CASTHRGGYTEAFF.

As to this clone: One end of the junction does not line up with germline, which may come from a read error. The CDR3 DNA sequence: TGTGCCAGCAGTCTACTCGGTCAGGGAAGCTACGAGCAGCACTTC. Translation: CASSLLGQGSYEQHF. The chain has TRBV27 and TRBJ2-7; D might be TRBD1 (5 bases). Germline V gives CDR1 MNHEY, CDR2 SMNVEV (reference sequence). This CDR3 contains 15 residues.

The chain uses TRBV19 and TRBJ1-1, with a possible D match to TRBD1 (5 bases). V was cut by 6 bases and J by 6 bases, with 11 bases left in between. The CDR3 sequence is 12 residues long. CDR1 is LNHDA and CDR2 is SQIVND in the germline V gene (reference sequence). DNA of the CDR3: TGTGCCAGTAGAGACGTAGGGGCTGAAGCTTTCTTT. Translating gives CASRDVGAEAFF. Full variable domain (remainder filled in from reference TRBV19 and TRBJ1-1): DGGITQSPKYLFRKEGQNVTLSCEQNLNHDAMYWYRQDPGQGLRLIYYSQIVNDFQKGDIAEGYSVSREKKESFPLTVTSAQKNPTAFYLCASRDVGAEAFFGQGTRLTVV.